The rows below give T cell receptor beta chains drawn from one sample of a study of T cells in Graves' hyperthyroidism and ophthalmopathy. TCRdb re-derived calls from the multiplex PCR reads in MiXCR, one entry per CDR3 protein. Here the sample spans hundreds of thousands of distinct CDR3 sequences, roughly 37% being singletons. The sequenced sample consisted of blood. The origin of the receptors is a man between 18 and 35 years old with Graves' hyperthyroidism. Both conserved end residues are part of each CDR3. D genes are given only for firm matches. Some rows mark clone size as missing; the rest say once, few, many or name a class of expanded clone.

TRBV19,many,NA,TRBJ1-1,TGTGCCAGTAGTTCCCGGACTGTGACTGAAGCTTTCTTT,CASSSRTVTEAFF
TRBV15,many,TRBD1,TRBJ1-5,TGTGCCACCAGCAGGGACAGGGGCAATCAGCCCCAGCATTTT,CATSRDRGNQPQHF
TRBV5-1,NA,TRBD1,TRBJ2-2,TGCGCCAGCAGCTTCGGACAGGGGAATATCGGGGAGCTGTTTTTT,CASSFGQGNIGELFF
TRBV7-2,few,TRBD1,TRBJ2-7,TGTGCCAGCAGCTTCGGAACAGGGGAATGGGGCGAGCAGTACTTC,CASSFGTGEWGEQYF
TRBV29-1,many,TRBD1,TRBJ1-2,TGCAGCGTTGTAGGGACAGCCTATGGCTACACCTTC,CSVVGTAYGYTF
TRBV20-1,once,TRBD1,TRBJ1-1,TGCAGTACTAGGGGAAGACAGGGGGCGATGAACACTGAAGCTTTCTTT,CSTRGRQGAMNTEAFF
TRBV7-3,NA,NA,TRBJ2-2,TGTGCCAGCAGCTTGACCGGGACAACGAACACCGGGGAGCTGTTTTTT,CASSLTGTTNTGELFF
TRBV20-1,NA,NA,TRBJ2-7,TGCAGTGCCCTAGGGGCGGGGGCCTCCTACGAGCAGTACTTC,CSALGAGASYEQYF
TRBV7-6,NA,NA,TRBJ2-7,TGTGCCAGCTTAGCTCACCATCCCACCTACGAGCAGTACTTC,CASLAHHPTYEQYF
TRBV11-2,many,TRBD1,TRBJ2-7,TGTGCCAGCAGCCAAGACAGGGACAACGAGCAGTACTTC,CASSQDRDNEQYF
TRBV5-1,NA,NA,TRBJ2-5,TGCGCCAGCAGCTTGGCCCCGACAGGTCAAGATACCCAGTACTTC,CASSLAPTGQDTQYF
TRBV28,NA,NA,TRBJ1-5,TGTGCCAGCCTCCCAGGGAGCAATCAGCCCCAGCATTTT,CASLPGSNQPQHF
TRBV7-9,few,NA,TRBJ2-5,TGTGCCAGCAGCGGCCCAGGGTCCCGGGAGACCCAGTACTTC,CASSGPGSRETQYF
TRBV29-1,many,NA,TRBJ1-2,TGCAGCGTAGCCGCAGGGCCTGGCTACACCTTC,CSVAAGPGYTF
TRBV4-3,NA,TRBD1,TRBJ2-2,TGCGCCAGCAGCCCGGGACAGATAATAGAAGACACCGGGGAGCTGTTTTTT,CASSPGQIIEDTGELFF
TRBV7-2,NA,NA,TRBJ1-3,TGTGCCAGCAGCTTATCAGCCCAGGGATATGGAAACACCATATATTTT,CASSLSAQGYGNTIYF
TRBV7-4,NA,NA,TRBJ1-6,TGTGCCATGGACAGCACCTATAATTCACCCCTCCACTTT,CAMDSTYNSPLHF
TRBV6-5,NA,NA,TRBJ2-7,TGTGCCAGCACCTTCTTGGGAACCTACGAGCAGTACTTC,CASTFLGTYEQYF
TRBV6-5,many,TRBD1,TRBJ1-6,TGTGCCAGCAGTGGGTGGACAGGCCTCAATAATTCACCCCTCCACTTT,CASSGWTGLNNSPLHF
TRBV6-6,few,NA,TRBJ2-5,TGTGCCAGCAGTTACGCCCAAGAGACCCAGTACTTC,CASSYAQETQYF
TRBV2,many,NA,TRBJ1-3,TGTGCCAGCAGGCTAACAGGGTACTCTGGAAACACCATATATTTT,CASRLTGYSGNTIYF
TRBV5-1,many,NA,TRBJ1-5,TGCGCCAGCAGCTTGGCCCCAGGGGATCAGCCCCAGCATTTT,CASSLAPGDQPQHF
TRBV12-3/TRBV12-4,many,NA,TRBJ2-7,TGTGCCAGCAGTTTCGGACAGACCTACGAGCAGTACTTC,CASSFGQTYEQYF
TRBV7-8,many,NA,TRBJ2-5,TGTGCCAGCAGCTTATGGAGGACGGGAGCGCAAGAGACCCAGTACTTC,CASSLWRTGAQETQYF
TRBV5-6,NA,NA,TRBJ2-7,TGTGCCAGCAGCTTGGTGTGGACCACAGTGGACTACGAGCAGTACTTC,CASSLVWTTVDYEQYF
TRBV15,many,NA,TRBJ2-5,TGTGCCACCAGCGTTGTCAAAAGGGAGACCCAGTACTTC,CATSVVKRETQYF
TRBV4-1,once,TRBD2,TRBJ2-7,TGCGCCAGCAGCCAAGGCCCCGGGAGGACGTTCTCCTACGAGCAGTACTTC,CASSQGPGRTFSYEQYF
TRBV19,NA,NA,TRBJ1-1,TGTGCCAGTGCCCAGGACAGCCTGAACACTGAAGCTTTCTTT,CASAQDSLNTEAFF
TRBV25-1,many,NA,TRBJ1-4,TGTGCCAGCAGTGGAAAGGAGGGGACCCAACCTTTT,CASSGKEGTQPF
TRBV7-8,few,TRBD1,TRBJ1-1,TGTGCCAGCCGACTGGGACAGCACAACACTGAAGCTTTCTTT,CASRLGQHNTEAFF